A selection of T cell receptor beta chains follows, all from one sample in a study of CXCR3-negative and CXCR3-positive naive CD8 T cells. TCRdb re-called the 5' RACE reads, yielding one record per CDR3 amino acid sequence without DNA. Recorded for this sample: 6,500 to 10,000 distinct CDR3 sequences. The sequencing input was naive CXCR3+ CD8+ T cells from blood. The receptors here all came from a human donor in good health. Some clones in this sample may be carry-over from other donors' samples. Both conserved end residues are part of each CDR3. Size is omitted from some rows. Given values are once, few, many or a class for expanded clones.

TRBJ2-2 NA TRBV4-3 CPSSRTQNTGELFF
TRBJ2-3 NA TRBV7-6 CASSQTSGGHTDTQYF
TRBJ2-1 medium-sized TRBV20-1 CSARAGTSGPREQFF
TRBJ1-1 medium-sized TRBV20-1 CSARDLEGMNTEAFF
TRBJ2-5 medium-sized TRBV20-1 CSAKAVTETQYF
TRBJ1-1 NA TRBV29-1 CSVQTGDGPEAFF
TRBJ2-3 NA TRBV7-9 CASSLPPPASGGTDTQYF
TRBJ2-7 NA TRBV4-1 CASSQVSSGSFYEQYF
TRBJ2-5 NA TRBV5-1 CASSFGTGRSQETQYF
TRBJ2-7 medium-sized TRBV7-9 CASSLGGREQYF
TRBJ1-1 medium-sized TRBV20-1 CSAPEVNMNTEAFF
TRBJ2-1 medium-sized TRBV12-3/TRBV12-4 CASVPVLGDEQFF
TRBJ2-7 NA TRBV4-1 CASSQALGAGPYEQYF
TRBJ1-5 NA TRBV28 CAATLQGAVRSNQPQHF
TRBJ1-2 NA TRBV20-1 CSANDVGLNYGYTF
TRBJ2-5 NA TRBV25-1 CASSEMGGSRETQYF
TRBJ1-1 NA TRBV25-1 CASSEFGTGNTEAFF
TRBJ2-1 medium-sized TRBV10-3 CAIRPLAGVTNEQFF
TRBJ2-1 NA TRBV15 CATSQRDYNEQFF
TRBJ2-3 NA TRBV4-1 CASSQDRRELGTDTQYF
TRBJ1-1 NA TRBV4-1 CASSQGPGNRDTEAFF
TRBJ1-5 medium-sized TRBV20-1 CSARAVLGNQPQHF
TRBJ2-3 medium-sized TRBV2 CASSEPRRDTQYF
TRBJ2-1 NA TRBV5-1 CASSLAGVSNEQFF
TRBJ2-7 NA TRBV29-1 CSVESPGQGAESYEQYF
TRBJ2-3 medium-sized TRBV29-1 CSVIGRLPEDTQYF
TRBJ2-3 NA TRBV29-1 CSPRVAGGAGDTQYF
TRBJ2-2 medium-sized TRBV29-1 CSVDKGHTGELFF
TRBJ2-7 NA TRBV28 CASSSPLRQGWDEQYF
TRBJ1-5 NA TRBV7-9 CASSGGGNNQPQHF
TRBJ1-1 NA TRBV3-1 CASSQVAARARPTEAFF
TRBJ1-1 NA TRBV3-1 CASSQDRHPWNTEAFF
TRBJ2-7 medium-sized TRBV7-9 CASSPGGRPYEQYF
TRBJ2-5 NA TRBV18 CASSPPTGSGETQYF
TRBJ2-1 NA TRBV20-1 CSASILPPGLDLKNEQFF
TRBJ1-1 NA TRBV4-1 CASSQGWGTEAFF
TRBJ2-3 NA TRBV10-3 CAISEEYRGDTDTQYF